The 11 T cell receptor beta chains in this list originate from one sample, sequenced in a study of spatial heterogeneity in lung cancer. TCRdb analysed the 5' RACE reads with MiXCR anew, one entry per CDR3 protein. Of about 13,000 distinct CDR3 sequences detected, roughly 5.2% appear once; the ten largest clones hold roughly 35%. Indicated time point: sample taken at primary tumor resection. No cell sorting; template was whole RNA from tumor, lung tissue or PBMC. The source material was lung tumor tissue, sampled at surgery. The receptors shown here come from a human donor with early-stage non-small cell lung cancer.

This clonotype was seen repeatedly, ten times or more. This beta chain came through as a stray read in a library set up for alpha chains, and its size says little. The rearrangement joins TRBV2 to TRBJ2-2; D is undetermined. The CDR3 spans 16 residues. From germline, CDR1 is SNHLY and CDR2 FYNNEI. V was pared by 5 bases and J by 0 bases, with 13 bases between. This CDR3 is CASSLSRSANTGELFF. CDR3 nucleotide sequence: TGTGCCAGCAGTCTGAGTAGGTCCGCGAACACCGGGGAGCTGTTTTTT.

This clonotype was found many times. Found in a library prepared for alpha chains, this beta chain is an off-target read, and its abundance has little meaning. Written as DNA, the CDR3 is TGTGCCAGCAGTGAAGTTCGTACAGATACGCAGTATTTT. This encodes CASSEVRTDTQYF. This chain joins TRBV2 and TRBJ2-3, with unresolved D. Trimming removed 1 base at V and 3 bases at J, with 5 bases between. Looked up from germline, CDR1 is SNHLY and CDR2 is FYNNEI. The CDR3 has 13 residues.

This clonotype came up many times. Within a library made for alpha chains, this beta chain is off target, and its count is uninformative. V and J are TRBV4-2 and TRBJ1-3; D is perhaps TRBD1 (6 bases). The CDR3 extends over 15 amino acids. Trimming left V 0 bases short and J 4 bases short, with 10 bases between. CDR1 LGHNA and CDR2 YNFKEQ come from the germline V gene. The CDR3 DNA sequence: TGTGCCAGCAGCCAAGAGGCAGGGGAGGGAAACACCATATATTTT. This translates into CASSQEAGEGNTIYF.

This clonotype was seen ten or more times. At one end the junction does not follow the germline gene, possibly because of a read error. A library prepared for alpha chains yielded this beta chain as an off-target read; its size is of little meaning. The chain couples TRBV2 to TRBJ2-1; D is possibly TRBD1 or TRBD2 (5 bases each). The CDR3 spans 14 residues. Germline assignment: CDR1 SNHLY and CDR2 FYNNEI. The CDR3 spells CASSEDGTTWLGVF. The CDR3 coding sequence is TGTGCCAGCAGTGAAGATGGTACTACCTGGTTGGGGGTCTTC.

This clonotype was picked up many times. As an off-target read in a library built for alpha chains, this beta chain has a frequency of little significance. The chain couples TRBV2 to TRBJ2-1, with 8 bases identical to TRBD2. Germline V gives CDR1 SNHLY, CDR2 FYNNEI. V gave up 4 bases and J gave up 8 bases; unmatched junction bases: 10. The CDR3 has 15 amino acids. This chain's CDR3 is CASSGTGTRYDEQFF. CDR3 bases: TGTGCCAGCAGTGGGACCGGGACTAGGTACGATGAGCAGTTCTTC.

As concerns this clonotype: Since no conserved phenylalanine or tryptophan closes the CDR3, a read error is the likely cause. With the library built for alpha chains, this beta chain is off target and its frequency is not meaningful. This chain connects TRBV6-5 to TRBJ1-5; D is unclear. The germline V gene has CDR1 MNHEY and CDR2 SVGAGI. The V end lost 4 bases, the J end lost 0 bases, and 7 bases lay between the germline ends. The length of the CDR3 is 14 residues. The CDR3 region has the DNA TGTGCCAGCAGTTTGTGGGGTAGCAATCAGCCCCAGCATCTT. Translation: CASSLWGSNQPQHL.

This clonotype was observed at least ten times. Found in a library prepared for alpha chains, this beta chain is an off-target read, and its abundance has little meaning. The gene calls are TRBV5-1 and TRBJ1-3; no reliable D call. Trimming cost V 0 bases and J 2 bases, with 9 bases left between them. From germline, CDR1 is SGHRS and CDR2 YFSETQ. This CDR3 contains 15 residues. The CDR3 DNA sequence: TGCGCCAGCAGCTTGGCGGCAGCTCCTGGAAACACCATATATTTT. Residues: CASSLAAAPGNTIYF.

The sample holds many counts of this clonotype. The size of this beta chain means little, since it is a stray read in a library made for alpha chains. V gene TRBV10-3 combines with J gene TRBJ1-3, with D uncertain. The CDR3 is made up of 12 amino acids. The ends were cut back, 11 bases at V and 2 bases at J, with 10 bases in the middle. The germline CDR1 and CDR2 sequences are ENHRY and SYGVKD. The CDR3 is CAGRGTGNTIYF. The CDR3 DNA sequence: TGTGCCGGGAGAGGTACTGGAAACACCATATATTTT.

This clonotype was recorded at least ten times. This beta chain slipped into a library made for alpha chains as a stray read, so its size is not meaningful. The gene calls are TRBV5-5 and TRBJ1-6, with 7 bases aligning to TRBD1. There are 14 residues in the CDR3. The germline V gene encodes CDR1 SGHKS and CDR2 YYEKEE (reference sequence). J lost 5 bases, V lost 2 bases, and 1 base had no gene match. The CDR3 reads CASSFGTDNSPLHF. The CDR3 DNA is TGTGCCAGCAGCTTCGGGACAGATAATTCACCCCTCCACTTT.

In its sample, this clonotype was seen many times. This beta chain lies outside the target of a library built for alpha chains; its clone size means little. V usage is TRBV12-3 or TRBV12-4 and J usage is TRBJ2-1; D gene unclear. Trimming took 0 bases from V and 0 from J, leaving 6 bases between them. The CDR3 is 15 residues long. For the CDR3, the DNA is TGTGCCAGCAGTTTAGCGGAGAGCTCCTACAATGAGCAGTTCTTC. This sequence encodes CASSLAESSYNEQFF.

This clonotype occurred many times. This beta chain is an off-target read within a library intended for alpha chains, so its frequency means little. The J gene is TRBJ2-5, the V gene TRBV7-2; TRBD2 agrees at 8 bases. Losses at the gene ends were 1 base for V and 2 bases for J; bases not matched to a gene: 9. Germline CDR1 SGHTA, CDR2 FQGNSA. The CDR3 extends over 17 amino acids. The DNA of the CDR3 is TGTGCCAGCAGCTTAGGTTGGGTAGCGGGACTGCAAGAGACCCAGTACTTC. It translates to CASSLGWVAGLQETQYF.